The sequence of this TCR beta chain was determined in a study of technical replicates of blood from a few donors. Germline CDR1 and CDR2: LNHDA and SQIVND (reference sequence). This CDR3 region has 16 residues. V lost 6 bases to trimming and J lost 0 bases, with 16 bases between them. Sequencing used immunoSEQ multiplex PCR; TCRdb keeps in-frame clones, though not all of them. The data show roughly 83,000 clones, roughly 92% seen once. The sequencing input was T cells isolated from PBMCs. This sequence originates from a human donor in good health. This sequence joins TRBV19 and TRBJ2-3; unclear D gene. The CDR3: CASREADTPSTDTQYF. For the CDR3, the DNA is TGTGCCAGTAGGGAAGCCGACACCCCAAGCACAGATACGCAGTATTTT.